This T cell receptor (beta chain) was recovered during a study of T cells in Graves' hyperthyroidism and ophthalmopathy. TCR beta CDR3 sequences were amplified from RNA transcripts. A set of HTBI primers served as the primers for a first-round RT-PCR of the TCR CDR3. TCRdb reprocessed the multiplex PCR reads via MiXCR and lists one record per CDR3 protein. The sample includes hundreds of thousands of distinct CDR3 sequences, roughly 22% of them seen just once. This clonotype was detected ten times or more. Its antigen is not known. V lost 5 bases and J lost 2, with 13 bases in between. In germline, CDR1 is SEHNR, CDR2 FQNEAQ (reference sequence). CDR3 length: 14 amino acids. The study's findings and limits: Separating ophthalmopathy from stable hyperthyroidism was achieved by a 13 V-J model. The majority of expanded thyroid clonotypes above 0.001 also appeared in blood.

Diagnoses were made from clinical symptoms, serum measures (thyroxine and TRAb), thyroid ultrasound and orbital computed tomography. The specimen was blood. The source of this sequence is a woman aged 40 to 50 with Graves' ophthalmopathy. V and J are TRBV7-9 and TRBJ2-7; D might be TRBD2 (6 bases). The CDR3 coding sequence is TGTGCCAGCAGCCGAAGCGGGCAGACCTACGAGCAGTACTTC. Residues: CASSRSGQTYEQYF.